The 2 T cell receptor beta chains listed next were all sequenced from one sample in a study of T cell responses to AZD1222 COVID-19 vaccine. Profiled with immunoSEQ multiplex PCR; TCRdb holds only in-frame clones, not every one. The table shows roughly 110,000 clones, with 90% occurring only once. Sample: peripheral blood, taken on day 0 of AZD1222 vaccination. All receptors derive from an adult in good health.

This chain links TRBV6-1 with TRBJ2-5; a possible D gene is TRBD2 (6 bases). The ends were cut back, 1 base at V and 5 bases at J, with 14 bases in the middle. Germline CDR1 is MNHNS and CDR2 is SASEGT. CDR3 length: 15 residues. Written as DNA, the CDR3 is TGTGCCAGCAGTGAAGGGGACGGGAGAGGGGAGACCCAGTACTTC. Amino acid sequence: CASSEGDGRGETQYF.

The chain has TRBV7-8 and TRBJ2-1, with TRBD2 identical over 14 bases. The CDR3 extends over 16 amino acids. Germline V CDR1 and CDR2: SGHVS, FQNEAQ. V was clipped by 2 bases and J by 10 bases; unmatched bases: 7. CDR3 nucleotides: TGTGCCAGCAGCTTACTGACTAGCGGGAGGGCCATCGAGCAGTTCTTC. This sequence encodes CASSLLTSGRAIEQFF.